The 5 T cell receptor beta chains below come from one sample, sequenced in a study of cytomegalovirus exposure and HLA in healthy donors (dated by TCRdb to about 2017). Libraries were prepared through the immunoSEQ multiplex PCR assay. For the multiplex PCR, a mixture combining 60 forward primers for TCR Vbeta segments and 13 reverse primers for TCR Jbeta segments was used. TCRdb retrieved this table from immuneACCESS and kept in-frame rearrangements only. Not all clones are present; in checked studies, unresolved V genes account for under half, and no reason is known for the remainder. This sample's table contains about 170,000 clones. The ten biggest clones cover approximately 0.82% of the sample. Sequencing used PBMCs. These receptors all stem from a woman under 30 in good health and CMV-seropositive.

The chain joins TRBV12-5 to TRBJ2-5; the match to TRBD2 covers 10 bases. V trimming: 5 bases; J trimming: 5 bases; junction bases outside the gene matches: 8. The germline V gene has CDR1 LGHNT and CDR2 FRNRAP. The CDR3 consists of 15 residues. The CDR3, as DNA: TGTGCTAGTGGTCCCCTAGCGGGGGCGGGGGAGACCCAGTACTTC. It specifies CASGPLAGAGETQYF. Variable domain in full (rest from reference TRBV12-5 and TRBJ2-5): DARVTQTPRHKVTEMGQEVTMRCQPILGHNTVFWYRQTMMQGLELLAYFRNRAPLDDSGMPKDRFSAEMPDATLATLKIQPSEPRDSAVYFCASGPLAGAGETQYFGPGTRLLVL.

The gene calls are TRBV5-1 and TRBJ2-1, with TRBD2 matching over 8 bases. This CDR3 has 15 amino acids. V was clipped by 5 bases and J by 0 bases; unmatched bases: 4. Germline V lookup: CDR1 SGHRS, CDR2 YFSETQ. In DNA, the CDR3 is TGCGCCAGCAGTTATAGCGGGGCCTCCTACAATGAGCAGTTCTTC. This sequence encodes CASSYSGASYNEQFF.

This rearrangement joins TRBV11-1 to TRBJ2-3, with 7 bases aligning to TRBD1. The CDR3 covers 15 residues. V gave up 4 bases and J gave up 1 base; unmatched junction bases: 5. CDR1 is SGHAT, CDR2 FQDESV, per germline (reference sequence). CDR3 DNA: TGTGCCAGCAGCTCCCGACAGGGAGGCACAGATACGCAGTATTTT. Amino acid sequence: CASSSRQGGTDTQYF.

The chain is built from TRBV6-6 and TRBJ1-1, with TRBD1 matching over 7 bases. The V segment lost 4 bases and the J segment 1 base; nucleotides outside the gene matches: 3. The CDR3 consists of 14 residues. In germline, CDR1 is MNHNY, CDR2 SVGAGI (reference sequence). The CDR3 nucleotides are TGTGCCAGCAGTTTCAGGGGGAAGAACACTGAAGCTTTCTTT. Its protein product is CASSFRGKNTEAFF.

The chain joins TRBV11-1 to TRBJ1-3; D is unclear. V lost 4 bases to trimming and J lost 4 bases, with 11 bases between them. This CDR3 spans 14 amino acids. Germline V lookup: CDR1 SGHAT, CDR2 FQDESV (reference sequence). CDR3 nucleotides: TGTGCCAGCAGCTCGTCCCTCCCGGGAAACACCATATATTTT. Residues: CASSSSLPGNTIYF.